This T cell receptor (beta chain) was sequenced for a study of Graves' ophthalmopathy and Graves' hyperthyroidism. Scientists amplified the TCR beta CDR3 regions from RNA transcripts. HTBI primers served in a first-round RT-PCR, which a second-round multiplex PCR followed. MiXCR, applied by TCRdb to the multiplex PCR reads, yields one record per CDR3 protein. The sample lists a few hundred thousand distinct CDR3 sequences, approximately 35% occurring once. The CDR3 has 18 amino acids. Germline V CDR1 and CDR2: SQVTM, ANQGSEA. What was sequenced was peripheral blood or thyroid tissue (not recorded which). The clonotype originates from an adult man with Graves' hyperthyroidism. The chain is built from TRBV29-1 and TRBJ2-7; 8 nucleotides line up with TRBD2. The J call may be wrong; the DNA end is better matched by TRBJ2-1. CDR3 in DNA: TGCAGCGTTGAAGGAGTGGACGGGAGGGGGGGATATTACAATGAGCAGTTCTTC. It encodes CSVEGVDGRGGYYNEQFF.